These T cell receptor beta chains were read from a single sample in a study of T-cell memory formation after mild COVID-19. TCRdb re-called the 5' RACE reads through MiXCR, storing one row per CDR3 protein. The sample has fewer than 600,000 distinct CDR3 sequences, approximately 21% seen once. Sequenced sample: PBMCs or a T cell subset sorted from them (not recorded which). The receptors shown here come from an adult woman who had mild COVID-19 (a few samples of this study predate the infection). Cell type and time point are not known. Each CDR3 is given with its conserved first and last residue. A D gene is named only where the DNA matches it firmly. Only some rows state a clone size, as once, few, many or a class for expanded clones.

j_call	d_call	v_call	clone_size	cdr3_nt	cdr3_aa
TRBJ1-2	NA	TRBV12-3/TRBV12-4	NA	TGTGCCAGCAGCTCCACCGTAGGGTACAACTATGGCTACACCTTC	CASSSTVGYNYGYTF
TRBJ2-3	NA	TRBV2	NA	TGTGCCAGCAGTGGTATAGATACGCAGTATTTT	CASSGIDTQYF
TRBJ2-4	NA	TRBV9	NA	TGTGCCAGCAGCGTAGACCCAGGGAACATTCAGTACTTC	CASSVDPGNIQYF
TRBJ1-2	NA	TRBV9	NA	TGTGCCAGCAGCGTAGGCCCCAGGGCCTCTAACTATGGCTACACCTTC	CASSVGPRASNYGYTF
TRBJ1-5	NA	TRBV4-1	few	TGCGCCAGCAGCCAAGATGGGGCAGGAGATCAGCCCCAGCATTTT	CASSQDGAGDQPQHF
TRBJ2-7	NA	TRBV6-1	NA	TGTGCCAGCAGGACCGAGGGGTGGAGCTACGAGCAGTACTTC	CASRTEGWSYEQYF
TRBJ1-2	TRBD1	TRBV5-4	NA	TGTGCCAGCAGCTTGGCGGACAGGGGTAGCGGCTACACCTTC	CASSLADRGSGYTF
TRBJ1-6	TRBD1	TRBV23-1	few	TGCGCCAGCAGTCATTCCCTCGGGACAGGGACATTTATTCGTAATTCACCCCTCCACTTT	CASSHSLGTGTFIRNSPLHF
TRBJ1-2	NA	TRBV15	few	TGTGCCACCAGCAGAGGAGATTCTAACTATGGCTACACCTTC	CATSRGDSNYGYTF
TRBJ1-1	NA	TRBV20-1	NA	TGCAGTGCACCGGGGCCATTGAACACTGAAGCTTTCTTT	CSAPGPLNTEAFF
TRBJ1-1	NA	TRBV20-1	NA	TGCAGTGCCCACTTTAGGGACCTTGAAGCTTTCTTT	CSAHFRDLEAFF
TRBJ2-1	NA	TRBV11-2	few	TGTGCCAGCAGCTTAGGGCGGAAGGGACCTTTGTACAATGAGCAGTTCTTC	CASSLGRKGPLYNEQFF
TRBJ1-2	NA	TRBV29-1	NA	TGCAGCGTTGAAGCAGGGCCCCGTATTCTGGGCTACACCTTC	CSVEAGPRILGYTF
TRBJ1-2	TRBD1	TRBV5-5	NA	TGTGCCAGCAGCCCTGGCACCGGGACAGTCAACTATGGCTACACCTTC	CASSPGTGTVNYGYTF
TRBJ2-3	TRBD2	TRBV18	NA	TGTGCCAGCTCAGTCACTAGCGCAGATACGCAGTATTTT	CASSVTSADTQYF
TRBJ2-4	NA	TRBV12-3/TRBV12-4	few	TGTGCCAGCAGTTTAGGCGCGGTAAACATTCAGTACTTC	CASSLGAVNIQYF
TRBJ1-6	NA	TRBV27	NA	TGTGCCAGCAGGAAGGTGGCTACGGCGAATTCACCCCTCCACTTT	CASRKVATANSPLHF
TRBJ2-5	TRBD1	TRBV27	few	TGTGCCAGCAGTCCAGACAGGGGTTGGGAGACCCAGTACTTC	CASSPDRGWETQYF
TRBJ1-5	NA	TRBV6-6	few	TGTGCCAGCAGTTACTCGATTGGGCAGCCCCAGCATTTT	CASSYSIGQPQHF
TRBJ2-1	NA	TRBV7-6	few	TGTGCCAGCAGCTCCACCTACGGGTGGGGTGAGCAGTTCTTC	CASSSTYGWGEQFF
TRBJ1-2	TRBD1	TRBV12-3/TRBV12-4	few	TGTGCGAGCCGAATCCAGGGGGGCGATGGCTACACCTTC	CASRIQGGDGYTF
TRBJ2-6	TRBD1	TRBV28	NA	TGTGCCAGCACCCTATCGACAGGGTCTGGGGCCAACGTCCTGACTTTC	CASTLSTGSGANVLTF
TRBJ1-1	TRBD1	TRBV3-1	NA	TGTGCCAGCAGCCAAGGGACAGGGGTCACTGAAGCTTTCTTT	CASSQGTGVTEAFF
TRBJ2-5	NA	TRBV28	NA	TGTGCCAGCAGTTCCGGTTTCAAACTAGGGACCCAGTACTTC	CASSSGFKLGTQYF
TRBJ2-6	NA	TRBV7-9	few	TGTGCCAGCAGCTTATCCCAGGGCACCGGGGCCAACGTCCTGACTTTC	CASSLSQGTGANVLTF